The sequence of this TCR beta chain was determined in a study of CD8 T cells in Susac syndrome. The germline V gene has CDR1 DFQATT and CDR2 SNEGSKA (reference sequence). The germline V and J ends were trimmed by 3 bases and 10 bases, with 10 bases remaining between them. The CDR3 is 11 residues long. Turning to this clonotype: Its antigen remains unidentified.

Random hexamers served to reverse transcribe roughly 0.5 to 1 ug RNA. Via MiXCR, TCRdb re-called the immunoSEQ multiplex PCR reads, giving one row per CDR3 protein. The sample includes approximately 260,000 distinct CDR3 sequences, almost 97% seen only once; the top ten take approximately 0.094%. Study-wide results and caveats: The TCR sequencing and HLA analysis in the study involved a relatively small number of individuals, as the study acknowledged. When the CD4+ T cell repertoires of patients with Susac syndrome were examined, they did not show any clonal expansion.

The chain links TRBV20-1 to TRBJ2-1; D is undetermined. This clonotype was obtained from a human donor with Susac syndrome. Sequenced sample: CD4+ T cells from PBMCs. The CDR3 coding sequence is TGCAGTGCTAGCCCCGCAGACGAGCAGTTCTTC. Protein: CSASPADEQFF.